This T cell receptor (beta chain) came from a study of blood T cell repertoires in COVID-19. Original processing methods: The assay estimated nucleated cells by amplifying reference gene primers. Profiling relied on immunoSEQ multiplex PCR, and the TCRdb table lists in-frame clones only, not all of them. V and J calls plus clone size are reproduced from that table; the DNA served to infer D and trimming. The data show some 95,000 clones, 87% seen once. CDR1 is MNHNY, CDR2 SVGAGI, per germline (reference sequence). The ends were cut back, 4 bases at V and 6 bases at J, with 4 bases in the middle. The CDR3 length is 11 residues.

Source material: peripheral blood. The chain carries TRBV6-6 and TRBJ1-3, with D unresolved. The sequence came from a man between 65 and 79 years old with acute or convalescent COVID-19. The CDR3 coding sequence is TGTGCCAGCAGTTCTCCAAACACCATATATTTT. This sequence encodes CASSSPNTIYF.